Below, 21 T cell receptor beta chains from the same sample are listed, as sequenced in a study of CD8+ T cells in alopecia areata. cDNA prepared by RNA extraction and subsequent reverse transcription served as the template for sequencing. Profiling relied on immunoSEQ multiplex PCR, and the TCRdb table lists in-frame clones only, not all of them. The profile covers fewer than 100,000 clones, with 50% to 75% appearing a single time and 15% taken by the ten largest. Specified treatment: oral pan-JAK inhibitor, 5-10 mg twice daily. Sequences were derived from CD8+ T cells sorted from blood, sampled at week 4, from a patient treated with tofacitinib. The receptors come from a human donor with alopecia areata.

This chain links TRBV11-1 with TRBJ2-2, with D perhaps TRBD1 (5 bases). Germline V gene sequence: CDR1 SGHAT, CDR2 FQDESV (reference sequence). V gave up 1 base and J gave up 9 bases, with 15 bases separating them. This CDR3 contains 15 residues. In nucleotides, the CDR3 is TGTGCCAGCAGCTTAGAAGTAGGGGAAAGCCGGGAGCTGTTTTTT. Amino acid sequence: CASSLEVGESRELFF.

This chain joins TRBV7-3 and TRBJ2-7, with 7 nucleotides matching TRBD1. V trimming: 5 bases; J trimming: 5 bases; junction bases outside the gene matches: 9. The CDR3 has 14 amino acids. CDR1 is SGHTA and CDR2 is FQGTGA in the germline V gene. CDR3 in amino acids: CASSAPGQIHEQYF. CDR3 DNA: TGTGCCAGCAGCGCCCCGGGACAGATCCACGAGCAGTACTTC.

A few counts support this clone. The chain has TRBV7-9 and TRBJ2-7; 9 bases match TRBD1. This CDR3 region has 13 residues. From germline, CDR1 is SEHNR and CDR2 FQNEAQ (reference sequence). Trimming cost V 5 bases and J 7 bases; bases outside gene matches: 6. Written as DNA, the CDR3 is TGTGCCAGCAGCCCTGGACAGGGGAGTGAGCAGTACTTC. Translating gives CASSPGQGSEQYF.

The rearrangement uses TRBV4-1 and TRBJ2-2; D is perhaps TRBD1 (5 bases). Trimming stripped 3 bases from V and 6 bases from J, with 8 bases between. The CDR3 loop spans 13 amino acids. Germline V gene sequence: CDR1 MGHRA, CDR2 YSYEKL. Here the CDR3 reads CASSHDSPGELFF. In nucleotides, the CDR3 is TGCGCCAGCAGCCACGACAGCCCCGGGGAGCTGTTTTTT.

This clone was seen a few times. Sequence at one end of the junction differs from germline and may be a read error. This rearrangement joins TRBV7-2 to TRBJ2-1; 8 nucleotides match TRBD1. The CDR3 has 15 residues. The germline CDR1 and CDR2 sequences are SGHTA and FQGNSA. The CDR3 DNA follows: TGCGCCAGCAGCTTGCCCAGGGGGCTTGGTAATGAGCAGTTCTTC. Its translation: CASSLPRGLGNEQFF.

The V call is TRBV27, the J call TRBJ2-7; unclear D gene. Looked up from germline, CDR1 is MNHEY and CDR2 is SMNVEV (reference sequence). There are 13 residues in the CDR3. The V gene lost 0 bases and the J gene lost 3 bases, with 6 bases spanning the gap. CDR3 DNA: TGTGCCAGCAGTTTATCGAACAGCTACGAGCAGTACTTC. It encodes CASSLSNSYEQYF.

V gene TRBV10-3 combines with J gene TRBJ2-7; D remains unclear. Germline V CDR1 and CDR2: ENHRY, SYGVKD. This CDR3 contains 13 residues. V lost 8 bases to trimming and J lost 4 bases, with 15 bases between them. As DNA, the CDR3 is TGTGCCATCTTGGGTGGACCGGCTTACGAGCAGTACTTC. It encodes CAILGGPAYEQYF.

The chain combines TRBV7-8 with TRBJ2-1; D may be TRBD2 (6 bases). Germline V gene sequence: CDR1 SGHVS, CDR2 FQNEAQ. V gave up 7 bases and J gave up 3 bases, with 16 bases separating them. CDR3 length: 15 amino acids. The CDR3 sequence is CASIPHWGDYNEQFF. DNA of the CDR3: TGTGCCAGCATCCCTCATTGGGGGGACTACAATGAGCAGTTCTTC.

V usage is TRBV6-4 and J usage is TRBJ2-3, with 9 nucleotides matching TRBD2. After removal of 0 bases from V and 1 base from J, the junction contained 2 bases not matched to a gene. The germline CDR1 and CDR2 sequences are MRHNA and SNTAGT. The CDR3 sequence is 16 residues long. The CDR3 is CASSDSRGGGTDTQYF. The CDR3 DNA reads as TGTGCCAGCAGTGACTCGCGGGGGGGTGGCACAGATACGCAGTATTTT.

V is TRBV30 and J is TRBJ1-2, with 7 bases lining up with TRBD1. J lost 4 bases, V lost 1 base, and 6 bases had no gene match. Germline CDR1 reads GTSNPN; CDR2 reads SVGIG (reference sequence). This CDR3 contains 14 residues. The chain's CDR3 is CAWSDTGVLYGYTF. The CDR3 bases are TGTGCCTGGAGTGATACAGGGGTCCTCTATGGCTACACCTTC.

The chain is built from TRBV7-2 and TRBJ2-5, with 9 bases fitting TRBD2. CDR1 is SGHTA and CDR2 is FQGNSA in the germline V gene. The CDR3 contains 17 residues. J lost 3 bases, V lost 1 base, and 9 bases had no gene match. The CDR3 nucleotides are TGTGCCAGCAGCTTAGACCCCCTTGGCGGGGGGGAAGAGACCCAGTACTTC. Its protein product is CASSLDPLGGGEETQYF.

The chain is built from TRBV27 and TRBJ2-1; 9 bases are shared with TRBD2. The V gene end was trimmed by 5 bases and the J gene end by 5 bases; junction bases not matched to a gene: 10. The germline gives CDR1 MNHEY, CDR2 SMNVEV (reference sequence). CDR3 size: 16 residues. For the CDR3, the DNA is TGTGCCAGCAGTCCGCCGAGGACTAGCGTAGACAATGAGCAGTTCTTC. It yields the protein CASSPPRTSVDNEQFF.

This sequence joins TRBV27 and TRBJ2-2; 9 nucleotides line up with TRBD1. Per the germline V gene, CDR1 is MNHEY and CDR2 is SMNVEV (reference sequence). V gave up 6 bases and J gave up 5 bases; unmatched junction bases: 4. This CDR3 has 14 residues. This CDR3 reads CASRTGGGTGELFF. The CDR3 DNA reads TGTGCCAGCAGAACAGGGGGCGGAACCGGGGAGCTGTTTTTT.

This clone has a handful of counts. This chain joins TRBV27 and TRBJ2-3; tentative D call: TRBD1 (5 bases). V was pared by 3 bases and J by 2 bases, with 15 bases between. The length of the CDR3 is 16 residues. The germline CDR1 and CDR2 sequences are MNHEY and SMNVEV (reference sequence). The CDR3 sequence: CASSFKRQSLTDTQYF. Written as DNA, the CDR3 is TGTGCCAGCAGTTTTAAGCGACAGTCACTCACAGATACGCAGTATTTT.

This chain joins TRBV29-1 and TRBJ1-1, with D perhaps TRBD1 (6 bases). The V gene's germline CDR1 is SQVTM and CDR2 ANQGSEA. The CDR3 is 14 residues long. The ends were cut back, 4 bases at V and 10 bases at J, with 22 bases in the middle. The CDR3 DNA sequence: TGCAGCGTTGGTCAGTCGGACAGATCACTAGGAGCTTTCTTT. Translating it yields CSVGQSDRSLGAFF.

J is TRBJ1-1 and V is TRBV19; unclear D gene. The CDR3 covers 13 residues. Trimming shortened V by 3 bases and J by 3 bases, and 8 bases separated the two germline ends. The germline V gene has CDR1 LNHDA and CDR2 SQIVND (reference sequence). The CDR3 is CASSMVSHTEAFF. The CDR3 DNA is TGTGCCAGTAGTATGGTATCCCACACTGAAGCTTTCTTT.

This clone was seen a single time. The rearrangement uses TRBV9 and TRBJ2-3, with D tentatively TRBD1 or TRBD2 (5 bases each). Germline CDR1 and CDR2: SGDLS and YYNGEE. The length of the CDR3 is 15 residues. V was shortened by 0 bases and J by 1 base, with 9 bases between the two germline ends. CDR3: CASSVEGTGTDTQYF. The CDR3, as DNA: TGTGCCAGCAGCGTAGAAGGGACCGGCACAGATACGCAGTATTTT.

The V call is TRBV5-4, the J call TRBJ1-1, with TRBD1 matching over 7 bases. V lost 3 bases and J lost 4; bases outside the gene matches: 0. The CDR3 length is 12 residues. Germline loops: CDR1 SGHNT, CDR2 YYREEE (reference sequence). The CDR3: CASSSGGTEAFF. Here the CDR3 DNA reads TGTGCCAGCAGCTCAGGGGGCACTGAAGCTTTCTTT. Combining the CDR3 with reference TRBV5-4 and TRBJ1-1 gives the whole variable domain ETGVTQSPTHLIKTRGQQVTLRCSSQSGHNTVSWYQQALGQGPQFIFQYYREEENGRGNFPPRFSGLQFPNYSSELNVNALELDDSALYLCASSSGGTEAFFGQGTRLTVV.

This clone was picked up one time. The genes are TRBV30 and TRBJ1-2; tentatively, D is TRBD1 (5 bases). The V end lost 5 bases, the J end lost 5 bases, and 15 bases lay between the germline ends. Looked up from germline, CDR1 is GTSNPN and CDR2 is SVGIG (reference sequence). This CDR3 is built from 13 residues. For the CDR3, the DNA is TGTGCCTGGGAGGGGCAGGTTAAATATGGCTACACCTTC. It yields the protein CAWEGQVKYGYTF.

The rearrangement uses TRBV6-1 and TRBJ2-7; D may be TRBD1 (5 bases). V lost 2 bases to trimming and J lost 2 bases, with 13 bases between them. Germline values: CDR1 MNHNS, CDR2 SASEGT. This CDR3 has 15 amino acids. The CDR3 spells CASSERPGLTYEQYF. For the CDR3, the DNA is TGTGCCAGCAGTGAACGGCCAGGGCTTACCTACGAGCAGTACTTC.

The gene calls are TRBV4-1 and TRBJ1-4; D is uncertain. There are 17 residues in the CDR3. CDR1 is MGHRA and CDR2 is YSYEKL in the germline V gene. Trimming left V 0 bases short and J 7 bases short, with 18 bases between. CDR3 DNA sequence: TGCGCCAGCAGCCAAGATTTGGTGGGATTACCAGGTGAAAAACTGTTTTTT. Translated, it gives CASSQDLVGLPGEKLFF.